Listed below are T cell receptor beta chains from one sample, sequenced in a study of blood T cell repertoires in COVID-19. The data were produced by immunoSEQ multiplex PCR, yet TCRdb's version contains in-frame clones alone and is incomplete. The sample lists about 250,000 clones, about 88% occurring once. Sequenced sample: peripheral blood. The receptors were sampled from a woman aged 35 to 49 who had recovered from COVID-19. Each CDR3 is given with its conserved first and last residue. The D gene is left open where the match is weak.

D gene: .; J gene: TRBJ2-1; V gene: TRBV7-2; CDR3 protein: CASSLTTRLTYNEQFF
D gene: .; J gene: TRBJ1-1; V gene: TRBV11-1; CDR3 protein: CASSLDGGAPGTEAFF
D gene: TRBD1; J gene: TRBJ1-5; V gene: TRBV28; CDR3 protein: CASSATGGSQPQHF
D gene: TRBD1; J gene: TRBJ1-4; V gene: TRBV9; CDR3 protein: CASSARQGQIEKLFF
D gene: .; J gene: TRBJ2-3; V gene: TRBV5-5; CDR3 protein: CASTNTDTQYF
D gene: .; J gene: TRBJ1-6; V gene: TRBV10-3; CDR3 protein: CAISGTENSPLHF
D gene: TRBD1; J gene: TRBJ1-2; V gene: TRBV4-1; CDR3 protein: CASSPGQGNYGYTF
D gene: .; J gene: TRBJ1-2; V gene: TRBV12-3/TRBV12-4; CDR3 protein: CASSLFRAGGYTF
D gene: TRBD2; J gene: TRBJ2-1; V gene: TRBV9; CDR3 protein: CASSVGLVHEQFF
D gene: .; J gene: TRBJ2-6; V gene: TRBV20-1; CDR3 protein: CSASQGGSGANVLTF
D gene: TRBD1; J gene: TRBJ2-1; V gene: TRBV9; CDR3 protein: CASSTETGKFSSSYNEQFF
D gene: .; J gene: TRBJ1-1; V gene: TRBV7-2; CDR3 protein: CASGQGLNTEAFF
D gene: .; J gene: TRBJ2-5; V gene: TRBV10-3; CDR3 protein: CAISGAVGGKETQYF
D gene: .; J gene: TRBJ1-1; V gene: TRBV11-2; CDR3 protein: CASRVDGDTHEAFF
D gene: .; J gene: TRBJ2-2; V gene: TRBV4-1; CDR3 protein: CASSQPSARAGGELFF
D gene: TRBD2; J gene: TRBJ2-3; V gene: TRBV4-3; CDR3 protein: CASSQDLAGGSDTQYF
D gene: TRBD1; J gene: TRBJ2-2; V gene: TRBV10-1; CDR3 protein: CASSFSARDREGGELFF
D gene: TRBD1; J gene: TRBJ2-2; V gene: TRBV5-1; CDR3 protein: CASSHRTGSNTGELFF
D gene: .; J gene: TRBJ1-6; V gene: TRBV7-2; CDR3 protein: CASSLGGSSPLHF
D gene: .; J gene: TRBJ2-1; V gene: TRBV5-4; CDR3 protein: CASSLDYSFNEQFF
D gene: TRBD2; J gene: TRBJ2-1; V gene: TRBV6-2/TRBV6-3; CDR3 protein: CASSFWRLAGGYNEQFF
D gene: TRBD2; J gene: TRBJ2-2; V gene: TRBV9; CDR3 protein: CASSLTSGATGELFF
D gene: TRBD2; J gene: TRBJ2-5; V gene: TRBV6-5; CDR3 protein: CASSWRGGTQYF
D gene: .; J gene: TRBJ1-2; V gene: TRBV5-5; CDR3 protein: CASSLEGTFGYTF
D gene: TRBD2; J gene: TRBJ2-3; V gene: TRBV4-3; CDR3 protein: CASSQDYGLAGAFTDTQYF
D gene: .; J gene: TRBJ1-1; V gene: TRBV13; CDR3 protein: CASRANTEAFF
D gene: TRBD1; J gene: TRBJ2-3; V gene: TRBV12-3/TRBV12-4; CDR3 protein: CASAQGADTQYF
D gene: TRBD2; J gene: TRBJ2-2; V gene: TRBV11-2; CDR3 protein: CASSPFEGLAGRNTGELFF
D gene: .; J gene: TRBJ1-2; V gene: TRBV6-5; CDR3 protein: CASSSYGYTF
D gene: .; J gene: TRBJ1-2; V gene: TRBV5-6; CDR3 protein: CASRYGQPNYGYTF
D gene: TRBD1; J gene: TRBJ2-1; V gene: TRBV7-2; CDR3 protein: CASSYAGTGNYNEQFF
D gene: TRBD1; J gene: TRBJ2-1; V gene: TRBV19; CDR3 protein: CATNQGQSPYNEQFF
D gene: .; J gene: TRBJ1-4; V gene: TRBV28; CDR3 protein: CASRSLGEVATNEKLFF
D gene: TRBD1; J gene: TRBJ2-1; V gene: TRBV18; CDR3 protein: CASSPPGQGGEQFF
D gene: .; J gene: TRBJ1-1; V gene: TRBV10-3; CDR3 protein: CATRDSMNTEAFF
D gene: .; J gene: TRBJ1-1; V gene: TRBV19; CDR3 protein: CASSTIDRSNTEAFF
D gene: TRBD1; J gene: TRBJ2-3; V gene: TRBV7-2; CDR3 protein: CASRTGAPAGTQYF
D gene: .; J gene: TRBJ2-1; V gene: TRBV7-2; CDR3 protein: CASSYGEGREQFF
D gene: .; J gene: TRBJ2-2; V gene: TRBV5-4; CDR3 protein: CASSRDADANTGELFF
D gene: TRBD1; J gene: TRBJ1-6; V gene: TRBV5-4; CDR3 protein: CASSGGTGYNSPLHF
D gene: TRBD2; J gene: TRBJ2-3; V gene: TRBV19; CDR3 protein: CASRELAGGADTQYF